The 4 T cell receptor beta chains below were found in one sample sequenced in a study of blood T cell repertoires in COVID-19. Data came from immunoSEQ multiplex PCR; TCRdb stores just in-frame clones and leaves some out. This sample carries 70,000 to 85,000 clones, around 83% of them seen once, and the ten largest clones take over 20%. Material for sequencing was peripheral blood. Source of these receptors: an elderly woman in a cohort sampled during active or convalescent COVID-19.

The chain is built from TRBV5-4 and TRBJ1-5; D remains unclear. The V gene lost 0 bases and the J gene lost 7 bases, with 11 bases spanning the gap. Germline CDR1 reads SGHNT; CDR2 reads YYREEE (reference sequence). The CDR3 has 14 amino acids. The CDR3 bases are TGTGCCAGCAGCTTGGATCCCGGAGGGCAGCCCCAGCATTTT. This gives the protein CASSLDPGGQPQHF.

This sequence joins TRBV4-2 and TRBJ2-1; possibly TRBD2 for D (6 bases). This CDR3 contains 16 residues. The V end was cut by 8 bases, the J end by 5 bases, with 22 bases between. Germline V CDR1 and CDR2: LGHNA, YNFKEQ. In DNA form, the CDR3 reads TGTGCCAGCGGACCACTGACTGGCGGGAATGACAATGAGCAGTTCTTC. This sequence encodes CASGPLTGGNDNEQFF.

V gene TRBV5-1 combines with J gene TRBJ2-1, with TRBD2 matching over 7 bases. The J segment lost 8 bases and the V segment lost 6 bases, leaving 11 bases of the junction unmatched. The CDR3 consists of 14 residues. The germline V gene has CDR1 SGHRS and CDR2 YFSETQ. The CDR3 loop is CASTSPSAGDEQFF. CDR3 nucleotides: TGCGCCAGCACCTCCCCCTCGGCGGGGGATGAGCAGTTCTTC.

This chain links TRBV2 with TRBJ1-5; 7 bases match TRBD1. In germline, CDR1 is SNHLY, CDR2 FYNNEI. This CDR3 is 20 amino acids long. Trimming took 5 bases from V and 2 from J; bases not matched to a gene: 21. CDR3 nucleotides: TGTGCCAGCAGTTCACCCGGGGACAGAGCAACGTCGTGGGGCAATCAGCCCCAGCATTTT. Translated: CASSSPGDRATSWGNQPQHF.